This entry lists 28 T cell receptor beta chains sequenced from one sample in a study of cytomegalovirus exposure and HLA in healthy donors (dated by TCRdb to about 2017). Libraries were built with the immunoSEQ multiplex PCR assay. A mixture of 60 forward primers for TCR Vbeta segments and 13 reverse primers for TCR Jbeta segments was used in the multiplex PCR. TCRdb limited this immuneACCESS table to in-frame rearrangements with V and J called. A share of clones is missing; checked studies link under half to unresolved V genes, and the rest is unexplained. The sample's table covers 100,000 to 150,000 clones. Under 2% of the sample is taken by the ten largest. The sequencing input was PBMCs. All receptors derive from a man between 18 and 35 years old in good health and CMV-seronegative.

This chain links TRBV6-1 with TRBJ1-2; no definite D call. Trimming stripped 5 bases from V and 8 bases from J, with 15 bases between. The germline gives CDR1 MNHNS, CDR2 SASEGT. The CDR3 covers 13 residues. The CDR3 region is CASSYRAEGGYTF. Here the CDR3 DNA reads TGTGCCAGCAGTTATAGGGCCGAGGGAGGCTACACCTTC.

The J gene is TRBJ1-2, the V gene TRBV5-8; 9 bases are shared with TRBD1. Germline CDR1 SGHTS, CDR2 YDEGEE. The CDR3 extends over 16 amino acids. V shed 2 bases, J shed 4 bases, and the junction held 9 bases outside the gene matches. The CDR3 loop is CASSLTTGTGPYGYTF. The DNA for the CDR3 is TGTGCCAGCAGCTTAACAACCGGGACAGGGCCCTATGGCTACACCTTC.

This chain connects TRBV4-1 to TRBJ2-7; a possible D gene is TRBD2 (5 bases). This CDR3 contains 18 residues. V lost 0 bases and J 2 bases, leaving 20 bases between the germline ends. In germline, CDR1 is MGHRA, CDR2 YSYEKL. The CDR3 sequence: CASSQDLFSATRAYEQYF. The DNA of the CDR3 is TGCGCCAGCAGCCAAGATCTTTTTAGCGCCACACGGGCCTACGAGCAGTACTTC.

The chain employs TRBV29-1 and TRBJ1-2; possibly TRBD1 for D (6 bases). The CDR3 length is 15 residues. Germline V gene lookup returns CDR1 SQVTM and CDR2 ANQGSEA. Trimming took 0 bases from V and 3 from J, leaving 14 bases between them. CDR3 sequence reads: CSVEDGRGNYYGYTF. CDR3 DNA: TGCAGCGTTGAAGATGGCAGGGGTAACTACTATGGCTACACCTTC.

V is TRBV6-6 and J is TRBJ1-1; maybe TRBD1 (6 bases). There are 14 residues in the CDR3. CDR1 and CDR2 from the germline V gene are MNHNY and SVGAGI (reference sequence). The V gene lost 7 bases and the J gene lost 4 bases, with 16 bases spanning the gap. The CDR3 region has the DNA TGTGCCAGCAACTATGCGGGGGGCGCCACTGAAGCTTTCTTT. As protein: CASNYAGGATEAFF.

The gene calls are TRBV5-6 and TRBJ2-5, with D perhaps matching TRBD2 (5 bases). Germline CDR1 SGHDT, CDR2 YYEEEE. This CDR3 has 13 amino acids. V gave up 0 bases and J gave up 5 bases, with 8 bases separating them. CDR3 residues: CASSLGELETQYF. In DNA, the CDR3 is TGTGCCAGCAGCTTGGGGGAGTTGGAGACCCAGTACTTC.

V and J are TRBV28 and TRBJ1-1; D is unresolved. The length of the CDR3 is 13 residues. CDR1 MDHEN and CDR2 SYDVKM come from the germline V gene. Between the trimmed V and J ends, which lost 2 bases and 9 bases, there was a span of 13 bases. The CDR3 nucleotides read TGTGCCAGCAGTTTAAGGAGCCGACTAAAAGCTTTCTTT. As protein: CASSLRSRLKAFF.

This chain uses TRBV2 with TRBJ1-4, with TRBD1 matching 7 bases. CDR3 length equals 13 residues. Trimming removed 9 bases from V and 4 bases from J; junction bases left unmatched: 5. Germline CDR1 is SNHLY and CDR2 is FYNNEI. CDR3 bases: TGTGCCAGTTTTCAGGGGGGTAATGAAAAACTGTTTTTT. Translation: CASFQGGNEKLFF.

The chain links TRBV5-4 to TRBJ1-2, with TRBD1 matching over 8 bases. The CDR3 extends over 17 amino acids. With V trimmed by 4 bases and J by 5 bases, 16 bases remained unmatched. Per the germline V gene, CDR1 is SGHNT and CDR2 is YYREEE (reference sequence). The CDR3 nucleotides are TGTGCCAGCAGCGTCAACCGACTAATTCAGGGGGCGTATGGCTACACCTTC. It encodes CASSVNRLIQGAYGYTF.

The chain recombines TRBV4-3 with TRBJ2-5; 8 nucleotides line up with TRBD1. Trimming at V came to 0 bases and at J to 4 bases, leaving 7 bases not matched to a gene. Germline lookup yields CDR1 LGHNA and CDR2 YSLEER. The CDR3 has 16 amino acids. CDR3 protein: CASSQDWQGAGETQYF. In DNA, the CDR3 is TGCGCCAGCAGCCAAGATTGGCAGGGGGCGGGAGAGACCCAGTACTTC.

The chain employs TRBV5-1 and TRBJ2-1, with TRBD1 matching 8 bases. Looked up from germline, CDR1 is SGHRS and CDR2 is YFSETQ. CDR3 length: 15 amino acids. V shed 4 bases, J shed 7 bases, and the junction held 10 bases outside the gene matches. The CDR3 bases are TGCGCCAGCAGCCCCCTTAGGCAGGGGGCTAATGAGCAGTTCTTC. As protein: CASSPLRQGANEQFF.

CDR3 protein: CASSMSERNTIYF. In DNA, the CDR3 is TGTGCCAGTAGTATGTCGGAGAGGAACACCATATATTTT. The rearrangement links TRBV19 to TRBJ1-3; D gene uncertain. V was cut by 3 bases and J by 7 bases, with 10 bases left in between. Per germline, CDR1 LNHDA and CDR2 SQIVND (reference sequence). CDR3 length: 13 amino acids.

The rearrangement joins TRBV7-2 to TRBJ1-5, with a possible D match to TRBD1 (5 bases). The germline CDR1 and CDR2 sequences are SGHTA and FQGNSA. V lost 1 base to trimming and J lost 2 bases, with 9 bases between them. This CDR3 has 15 residues. The CDR3 region has the DNA TGTGCCAGCAGCTTAGAAGGGGTTGGCAATCAGCCCCAGCATTTT. It codes for CASSLEGVGNQPQHF. The entire variable domain, with the rest obtained from reference TRBV7-2 and TRBJ1-5, is as follows: GAGVSQSPSNKVTEKGKDVELRCDPISGHTALYWYRQSLGQGLEFLIYFQGNSAPDKSGLPSDRFSAERTGGSVSTLTIQRTQQEDSAVYLCASSLEGVGNQPQHFGDGTRLSIL.

The chain couples TRBV7-2 to TRBJ2-1; 8 bases align to TRBD2. CDR3 length equals 16 residues. Germline V gene data show CDR1 as SGHTA and CDR2 as FQGNSA. V was pared by 5 bases and J by 7 bases, with 13 bases of the junction left unmatched. CDR3 amino acids: CASSLSLLLAANEQFF. For the CDR3, the DNA is TGTGCCAGCAGCCTATCTCTATTACTAGCGGCTAATGAGCAGTTCTTC.

V usage is TRBV18 and J usage is TRBJ2-3; TRBD2 might be the D (6 bases). This CDR3 contains 14 residues. Germline CDR1 is KGHSH and CDR2 is LQKENI. Trimming took off 8 bases at V and 2 bases at J, with 14 bases between the two ends. The CDR3 nucleotides are TGTGCCAGCCTCGGGACTCCCGACACAGATACGCAGTATTTT. Amino acids: CASLGTPDTDTQYF.

This chain links TRBV30 with TRBJ1-4; D unclear. V lost 7 bases to trimming and J lost 3 bases, with 15 bases between them. There are 14 residues in the CDR3. Germline loops: CDR1 GTSNPN, CDR2 SVGIG (reference sequence). The CDR3 reads CASGSTVPNEKLFF. CDR3 sequence (DNA): TGTGCCTCGGGATCAACGGTGCCTAATGAAAAACTGTTTTTT.

This chain joins TRBV11-2 and TRBJ2-1; 7 bases are a match to TRBD1. Germline lookup yields CDR1 SGHAT and CDR2 FQNNGV. The CDR3 is 14 amino acids. J lost 0 bases, V lost 4 bases, and 0 bases had no gene match. DNA for the CDR3: TGTGCCAGCAGCTGGGACAGCTCCTACAATGAGCAGTTCTTC. Translating it yields CASSWDSSYNEQFF.

The V gene is TRBV27, the J gene TRBJ1-1; D perhaps matches TRBD1 (6 bases). Trimming took off 2 bases at V and 4 bases at J, with 23 bases between the two ends. Germline CDR1 MNHEY, CDR2 SMNVEV (reference sequence). The CDR3 is made up of 18 amino acids. CDR3 DNA sequence: TGTGCCAGCAGTTTAAATTTCCGGACAGAGGGCCTTAGCACTGAAGCTTTCTTT. It yields the protein CASSLNFRTEGLSTEAFF.

V gene TRBV5-6 combines with J gene TRBJ1-5, with no clear D. Germline assignment: CDR1 SGHDT and CDR2 YYEEEE. CDR3 size: 15 residues. V was trimmed by 1 base and J by 0 bases, leaving 8 bases between them. The CDR3 sequence is CASSLRRASNQPQHF. The CDR3 DNA reads as TGTGCCAGCAGCTTGAGGAGGGCTAGCAATCAGCCCCAGCATTTT.

The V and J genes are TRBV9 and TRBJ1-1, with D unclear. This CDR3 has 13 residues. V was trimmed by 1 base and J by 2 bases, leaving 6 bases between them. The germline V gene encodes CDR1 SGDLS and CDR2 YYNGEE. As DNA, the CDR3 is TGTGCCAGCAGCGTACAGTCAAACACTGAAGCTTTCTTT. It yields the protein CASSVQSNTEAFF.

The chain has TRBV28 and TRBJ2-1, with D unresolved. The germline CDR1 and CDR2 sequences are MDHEN and SYDVKM. The V gene lost 4 bases and the J gene lost 3 bases, with 10 bases spanning the gap. There are 14 residues in the CDR3. CDR3 amino acids: CASSSPPSYNEQFF. CDR3 sequence (DNA): TGTGCCAGCAGTTCCCCCCCCAGCTACAATGAGCAGTTCTTC.

The rearrangement uses TRBV4-3 and TRBJ1-2, with 7 nucleotides matching TRBD1. Unmatched junction bases numbered 8, after V lost 0 bases and J lost 4 bases. Germline CDR1 is LGHNA and CDR2 is YSLEER. The CDR3 has 16 amino acids. The CDR3 sequence: CASSQESGGASYGYTF. The CDR3 DNA follows: TGCGCCAGCAGCCAAGAGTCAGGGGGTGCTTCCTATGGCTACACCTTC.

V usage is TRBV6-6 and J usage is TRBJ2-2; TRBD2 agrees at 9 bases. Trimming cost V 6 bases and J 7 bases; bases outside gene matches: 6. The CDR3 contains 14 residues. Germline CDR1 and CDR2: MNHNY and SVGAGI (reference sequence). CDR3 DNA: TGTGCCAGCAGCTTAGCGGGAGTAGACGGGGAGCTGTTTTTT. This translates into CASSLAGVDGELFF.

The rearrangement uses TRBV7-9 and TRBJ1-1; a weak D match, TRBD1 (6 bases). The CDR3 consists of 14 residues. The V gene's germline CDR1 is SEHNR and CDR2 FQNEAQ (reference sequence). V lost 5 bases and J 4 bases, leaving 14 bases between the germline ends. This CDR3 reads CASSPGRGSTEAFF. In nucleotides, the CDR3 is TGTGCCAGCAGCCCCGGCAGGGGTAGCACTGAAGCTTTCTTT.

The rearrangement links TRBV29-1 to TRBJ2-7; 8 nucleotides match TRBD1. The germline CDR1 and CDR2 sequences are SQVTM and ANQGSEA. V lost 4 bases and J lost 0; bases outside the gene matches: 5. CDR3 size: 14 residues. CDR3 sequence reads: CSVAGTGRSYEQYF. DNA for the CDR3: TGCAGCGTTGCCGGGACAGGACGCTCCTACGAGCAGTACTTC.

This chain links TRBV18 with TRBJ1-1; 9 nucleotides match TRBD1. The V gene's germline CDR1 is KGHSH and CDR2 LQKENI. This CDR3 is built from 13 residues. The V gene end was trimmed by 0 bases and the J gene end by 12 bases; junction bases not matched to a gene: 5. The CDR3 sequence is CASSPPSTGGTFF. CDR3 in DNA: TGTGCCAGCTCACCACCGTCGACAGGGGGTACTTTCTTT. The whole variable domain, remainder taken from reference TRBV18 and TRBJ1-1, is NAGVMQNPRHLVRRRGQEARLRCSPMKGHSHVYWYRQLPEEGLKFMVYLQKENIIDESGMPKERFSAEFPKEGPSILRIQQVVRGDSAAYFCASSPPSTGGTFFGQGTRLTVV.

J is TRBJ1-5 and V is TRBV18, with D perhaps matching TRBD1 (6 bases). CDR3 size: 14 residues. Trimming took 4 bases from V and 4 from J, leaving 11 bases between them. From germline, CDR1 is KGHSH and CDR2 LQKENI. CDR3 DNA sequence: TGTGCCAGCTCACTAATCCAGGGGAATCAGCCCCAGCATTTT. It encodes CASSLIQGNQPQHF.

The chain recombines TRBV7-3 with TRBJ2-6, with 8 bases identical to TRBD1. CDR3 length: 18 residues. V trimming: 3 bases; J trimming: 0 bases; junction bases outside the gene matches: 7. Looked up from germline, CDR1 is SGHTA and CDR2 is FQGTGA. The CDR3 DNA reads as TGTGCCAGCAGCTTGGACAGGGCCTCCCTCTCTGGGGCCAACGTCCTGACTTTC. Its protein is CASSLDRASLSGANVLTF.